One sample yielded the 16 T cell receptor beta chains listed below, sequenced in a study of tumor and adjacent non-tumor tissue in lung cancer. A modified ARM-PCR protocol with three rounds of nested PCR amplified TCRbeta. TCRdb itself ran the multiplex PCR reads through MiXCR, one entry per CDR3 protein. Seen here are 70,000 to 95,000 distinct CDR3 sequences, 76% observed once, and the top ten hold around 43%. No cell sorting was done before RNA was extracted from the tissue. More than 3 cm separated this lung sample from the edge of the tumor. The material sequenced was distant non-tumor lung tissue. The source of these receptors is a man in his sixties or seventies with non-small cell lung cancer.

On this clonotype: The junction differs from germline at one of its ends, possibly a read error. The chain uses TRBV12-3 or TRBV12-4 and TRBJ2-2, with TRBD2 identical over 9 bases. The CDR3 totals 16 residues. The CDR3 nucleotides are TGTGCCAGCAGTTTCATAGCGGGAGACTTCACCGGGGAGCCGTTTTTT. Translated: CASSFIAGDFTGEPFF.

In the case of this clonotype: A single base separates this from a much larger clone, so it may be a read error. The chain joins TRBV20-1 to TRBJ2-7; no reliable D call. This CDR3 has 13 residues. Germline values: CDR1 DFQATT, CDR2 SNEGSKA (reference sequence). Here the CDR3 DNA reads TGCATTGCTAGAGAACCCCATTCCTACGAGCAGTACTTC. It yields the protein CIAREPHSYEQYF.

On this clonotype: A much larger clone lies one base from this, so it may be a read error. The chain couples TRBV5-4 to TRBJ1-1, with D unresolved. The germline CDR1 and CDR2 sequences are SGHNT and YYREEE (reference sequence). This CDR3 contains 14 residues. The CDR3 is CASSLVGVNTEVFF. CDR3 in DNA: TGTGCCAGCAGCTTGGTTGGGGTGAACACTGAAGTTTTCTTT.

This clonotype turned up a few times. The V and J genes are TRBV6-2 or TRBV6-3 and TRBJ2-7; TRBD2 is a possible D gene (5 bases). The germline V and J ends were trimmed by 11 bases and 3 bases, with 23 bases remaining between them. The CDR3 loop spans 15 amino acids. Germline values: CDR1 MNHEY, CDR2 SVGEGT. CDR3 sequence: CAGNTKTGFNYEQYF. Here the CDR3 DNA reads TGTGCCGGCAATACTAAGACGGGGTTTAACTACGAGCAGTACTTC.

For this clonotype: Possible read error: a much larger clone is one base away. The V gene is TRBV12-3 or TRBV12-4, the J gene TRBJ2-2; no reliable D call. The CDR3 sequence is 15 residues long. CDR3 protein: CTSKIFPLNTGELFF. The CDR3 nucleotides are TGTACCAGCAAGATCTTTCCTCTGAACACCGGGGAGCTGTTTTTT.

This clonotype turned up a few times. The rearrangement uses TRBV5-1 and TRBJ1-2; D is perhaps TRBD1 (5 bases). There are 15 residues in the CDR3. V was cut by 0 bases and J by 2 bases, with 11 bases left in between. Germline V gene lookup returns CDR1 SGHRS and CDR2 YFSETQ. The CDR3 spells CASSLEGTANYGYTF. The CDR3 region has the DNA TGCGCCAGCAGCTTGGAAGGGACCGCAAACTATGGCTACACCTTC. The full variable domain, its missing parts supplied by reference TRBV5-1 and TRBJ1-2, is KAGVTQTPRYLIKTRGQQVTLSCSPISGHRSVSWYQQTPGQGLQFLFEYFSETQRNKGNFPGRFSGRQFSNSRSEMNVSTLELGDSALYLCASSLEGTANYGYTFGSGTRLTVV.

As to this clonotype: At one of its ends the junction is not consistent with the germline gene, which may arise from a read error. The CDR3 is CASSLVSGVLRIAQYF. The CDR3 coding sequence is TGTGCCAGCAGTTTAGTCAGCGGGGTGCTCCGGATCGCCCAATACTTC. The V and J genes are TRBV12-3 or TRBV12-4 and TRBJ2-5; 7 bases match TRBD2. This CDR3 has 16 residues.

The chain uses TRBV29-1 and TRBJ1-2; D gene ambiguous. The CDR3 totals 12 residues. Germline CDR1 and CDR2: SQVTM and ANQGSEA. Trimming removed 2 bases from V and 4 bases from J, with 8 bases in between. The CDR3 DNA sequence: TGCAGCGTTGAAAAGCGAATCTATGGCTACACCTTC. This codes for CSVEKRIYGYTF.

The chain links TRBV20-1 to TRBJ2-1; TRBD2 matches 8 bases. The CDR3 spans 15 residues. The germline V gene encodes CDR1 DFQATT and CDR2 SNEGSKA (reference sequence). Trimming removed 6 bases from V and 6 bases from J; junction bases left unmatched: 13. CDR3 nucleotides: TGCAGTGCACGCCACGGGAGGGCCGTCCCCAATGAGCAGTTCTTC. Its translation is CSARHGRAVPNEQFF.

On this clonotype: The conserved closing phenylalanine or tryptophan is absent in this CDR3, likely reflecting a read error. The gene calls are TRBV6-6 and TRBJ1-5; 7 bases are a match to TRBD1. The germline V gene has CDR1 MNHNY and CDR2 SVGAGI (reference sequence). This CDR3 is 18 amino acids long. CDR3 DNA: TGTGACAGCAGTTACTTCGGGTGGGGACAGAATAGCAATCGGCCCCAGCATTTG. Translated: CDSSYFGWGQNSNRPQHL.

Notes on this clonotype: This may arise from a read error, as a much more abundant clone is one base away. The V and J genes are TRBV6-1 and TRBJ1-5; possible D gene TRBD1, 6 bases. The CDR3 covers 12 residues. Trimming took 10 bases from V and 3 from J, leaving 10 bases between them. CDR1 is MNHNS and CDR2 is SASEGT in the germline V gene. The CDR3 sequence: CATDRFNQPQHF. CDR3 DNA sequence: TGTGCCACCGACAGGTTCAATCAGCCCCAGCATTTT.

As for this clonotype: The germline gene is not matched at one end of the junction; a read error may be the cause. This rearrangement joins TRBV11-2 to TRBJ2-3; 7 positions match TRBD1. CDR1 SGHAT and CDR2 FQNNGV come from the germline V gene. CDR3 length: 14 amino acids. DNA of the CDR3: TGTGCCAGCAACTCACAGGGGTTCTCAAATACGCAATACTTT. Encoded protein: CASNSQGFSNTQYF. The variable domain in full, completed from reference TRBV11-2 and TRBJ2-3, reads EAGVAQSPRYKIIEKRQSVAFWCNPISGHATLYWYQQILGQGPKLLIQFQNNGVVDDSQLPKDRFSAERLKGVDSTLKIQPAKLEDSAVYLCASNSQGFSNTQYFGPGTRLTVL.

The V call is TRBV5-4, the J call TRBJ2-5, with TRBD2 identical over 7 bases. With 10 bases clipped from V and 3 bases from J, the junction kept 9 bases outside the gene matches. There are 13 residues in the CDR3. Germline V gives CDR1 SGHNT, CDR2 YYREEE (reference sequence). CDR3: CAGSLGGEETQYF. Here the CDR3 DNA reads TGTGCCGGGAGCTTGGGGGGGGAAGAGACCCAGTACTTC.

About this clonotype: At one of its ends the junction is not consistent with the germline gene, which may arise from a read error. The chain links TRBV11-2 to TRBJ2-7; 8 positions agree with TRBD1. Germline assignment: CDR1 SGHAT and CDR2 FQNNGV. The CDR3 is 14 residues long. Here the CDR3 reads CANGLGQVSFEQYF. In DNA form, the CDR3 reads TGTGCCAACGGCCTGGGACAGGTCTCCTTCGAGCAGTACTTC.

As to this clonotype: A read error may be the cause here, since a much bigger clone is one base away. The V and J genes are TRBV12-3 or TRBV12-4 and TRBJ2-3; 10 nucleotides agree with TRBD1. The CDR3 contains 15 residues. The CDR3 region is CTSRNDRGRADTQYF. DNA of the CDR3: TGTACCAGCAGAAACGACAGGGGGCGGGCAGATACGCAGTATTTT.

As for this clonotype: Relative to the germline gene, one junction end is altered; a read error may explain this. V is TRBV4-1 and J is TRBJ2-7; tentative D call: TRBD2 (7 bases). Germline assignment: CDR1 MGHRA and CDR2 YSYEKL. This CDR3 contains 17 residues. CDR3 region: CASSRTLRGGLGSEHYF. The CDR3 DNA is TGCGCCAGCAGCCGAACACTAAGGGGGGGGCTGGGATCCGAGCATTACTTC.